This passage covers 23 T cell receptor beta chains from one sample sequenced in a study of beta chain features in type 1 diabetes. The whole isolated RNA underwent reverse transcription, so sequencing captured expressed TCRB transcripts. Clones were read by immunoSEQ multiplex PCR, and TCRdb kept only the in-frame ones, dropping some. The sample shows about 900,000 clones, 15% to 20% of them seen only once. Sequences were obtained from naive CD4+ T cells from blood. The source is a woman aged 18-35 years in good health.

The chain carries TRBV18 and TRBJ1-2; the D gene is possibly TRBD1 (6 bases). The CDR3 consists of 14 residues. V lost 3 bases and J 6 bases, leaving 14 bases between the germline ends. Germline assignment: CDR1 KGHSH and CDR2 LQKENI. CDR3 protein: CASSPDLTGHGYTF. The CDR3 DNA reads TGTGCCAGCTCACCCGACCTGACAGGTCATGGCTACACCTTC.

A few counts support this clone. The V call is TRBV7-9, the J call TRBJ2-7; maybe TRBD1 (6 bases). The CDR3 has 13 amino acids. V was cut by 4 bases and J by 4 bases, with 11 bases left in between. From germline, CDR1 is SEHNR and CDR2 FQNEAQ (reference sequence). CDR3 loop: CASSSRQDYEQYF. In DNA form, the CDR3 reads TGTGCCAGCAGCTCTCGACAGGATTACGAGCAGTACTTC.

This clone was found a few times. The J gene is TRBJ2-2, the V gene TRBV28; D is possibly TRBD1 (6 bases). Between the trimmed V and J ends, which lost 5 bases and 1 base, there was a span of 11 bases. The germline V gene encodes CDR1 MDHEN and CDR2 SYDVKM. The CDR3 extends over 15 amino acids. The CDR3 loop is CASSPRGGNTGELFF. The CDR3, as DNA: TGTGCCAGCAGTCCCAGAGGGGGGAACACCGGGGAGCTGTTTTTT.

The V call is TRBV11-2, the J call TRBJ1-4, with 7 bases identical to TRBD1. This CDR3 has 14 residues. Germline assignment: CDR1 SGHAT and CDR2 FQNNGV. V was clipped by 5 bases and J by 4 bases; unmatched bases: 4. CDR3 coding DNA: TGTGCCAGCAGCCCAGGGGGGGGTAATGAAAAACTGTTTTTT. As protein: CASSPGGGNEKLFF.

The chain combines TRBV7-3 with TRBJ1-3; TRBD1 is a possible D gene (6 bases). This CDR3 is built from 15 residues. Germline V gene lookup returns CDR1 SGHTA and CDR2 FQGTGA. V lost 5 bases and J lost 4, with 15 bases in between. CDR3 DNA sequence: TGTGCCAGCAGCCTGACAGGAACGGTGGGAAACACCATATATTTT. This encodes CASSLTGTVGNTIYF.

A few counts support this clone. CDR3 region: CSVEINSYGYTF. The CDR3 DNA sequence: TGCAGCGTTGAAATAAACTCCTATGGCTACACCTTC. The chain carries TRBV29-1 and TRBJ1-2; no definite D call. Germline V lookup: CDR1 SQVTM, CDR2 ANQGSEA. V was clipped by 2 bases and J by 4 bases, with 8 bases between them. The CDR3 sequence is 12 residues long.

This clone was seen only a few times. The gene calls are TRBV28 and TRBJ2-1; D may correspond to TRBD1 or TRBD2 (5 bases each). Germline V CDR1 and CDR2: MDHEN, SYDVKM. The CDR3 contains 12 residues. The CDR3 loop is CGTGASYNEQFF. The DNA for the CDR3 is TGTGGCACCGGGGCGTCATACAATGAGCAGTTCTTC.

The rearrangement links TRBV28 to TRBJ2-1; no clear D. This CDR3 comprises 14 residues. Trimming removed 3 bases from V and 6 bases from J, with 12 bases in between. CDR1 and CDR2 (germline): MDHEN, SYDVKM. The CDR3 bases are TGTGCCAGCAGTTTGGACCCCACCCGCAATGAGCAGTTCTTC. Translating it yields CASSLDPTRNEQFF.

There are a few counts of this clone. This chain uses TRBV2 with TRBJ2-5; unclear D gene. Per the germline V gene, CDR1 is SNHLY and CDR2 is FYNNEI. Trimming left V 8 bases short and J 5 bases short, with 9 bases between. CDR3 length: 11 amino acids. The CDR3 here is CASQVQETQYF. The CDR3 coding sequence is TGTGCCAGCCAGGTCCAGGAGACCCAGTACTTC.

This clone showed up just a few times. The chain recombines TRBV7-8 with TRBJ2-2; TRBD2 matches at 10 bases. V lost 5 bases, J lost 4 bases, and 4 bases stayed unmatched. The CDR3 is 15 amino acids. Germline V CDR1 and CDR2: SGHVS, FQNEAQ. The CDR3 is CASSPRLAGTGELFF. CDR3 in DNA: TGTGCCAGCAGCCCCCGACTAGCGGGCACCGGGGAGCTGTTTTTT.

This chain links TRBV7-2 with TRBJ2-2; the D is unclear. Trimming left V 3 bases short and J 1 base short, with 6 bases between. The CDR3 contains 14 residues. CDR1 is SGHTA and CDR2 is FQGNSA in the germline V gene. DNA of the CDR3: TGTGCCAGCAGCTTTTTATTGAACACCGGGGAGCTGTTTTTT. Residues: CASSFLLNTGELFF.

This clone was seen a handful of times. The chain recombines TRBV2 with TRBJ2-2, with 7 nucleotides matching TRBD2. Germline assignment: CDR1 SNHLY and CDR2 FYNNEI. The CDR3 has 17 residues. V was pared by 0 bases and J by 4 bases, with 8 bases of the junction left unmatched. The CDR3 sequence is CASSEALGGNRTGELFF. Written as DNA, the CDR3 is TGTGCCAGCAGTGAAGCGCTCGGGGGGAATCGCACCGGGGAGCTGTTTTTT.

Points on this clone: The same CDR3 can be traced to other DNA sequences in this sample. The V call is TRBV6-5, the J call TRBJ2-3, with D tentatively TRBD1 (5 bases). From germline, CDR1 is MNHEY and CDR2 SVGAGI. This CDR3 region has 13 residues. The V end lost 5 bases, the J end lost 0 bases, and 6 bases lay between the germline ends. As DNA, the CDR3 is TGTGCCAGCAGTAGACAGAGCACAGATACGCAGTATTTT. Its translation: CASSRQSTDTQYF.

The chain is built from TRBV29-1 and TRBJ2-1; no firm D call. Germline V gene sequence: CDR1 SQVTM, CDR2 ANQGSEA. V dropped 7 bases and J dropped 2 bases, with 6 bases sitting between them. This CDR3 spans 11 amino acids. CDR3 nucleotide sequence: TGCAGCGCACAGACCTACAATGAGCAGTTCTTC. Its translation: CSAQTYNEQFF.

The DNA for the CDR3 is TGTGCCAGCACCAAAGGCCGGGACATTTGGCAGCCCCAGCATTTT. It encodes CASTKGRDIWQPQHF. This sequence joins TRBV6-1 and TRBJ1-5, with D possibly matching TRBD1 (6 bases). Germline CDR1 is MNHNS and CDR2 is SASEGT. The ends were cut back, 7 bases at V and 7 bases at J, with 20 bases in the middle. The CDR3 spans 15 residues.

The rearrangement joins TRBV6-5 to TRBJ2-2, with unresolved D. V was cut by 2 bases and J by 8 bases, with 6 bases left in between. CDR3 length: 12 residues. Per germline, CDR1 MNHEY and CDR2 SVGAGI. CDR3 sequence (DNA): TGTGCCAGCAGTTACCCCACGGGGGAGCTGTTTTTT. This translates into CASSYPTGELFF.

This clone has more than one count but fewer than ten. V and J are TRBV7-9 and TRBJ1-1, with 8 bases aligning to TRBD1. Germline loops: CDR1 SEHNR, CDR2 FQNEAQ (reference sequence). J was trimmed by 9 bases and V by 1 base; bases with no gene match: 4. This CDR3 is built from 13 residues. The CDR3 coding sequence is TGTGCCAGCAGCTTAGGGGACAGGCCAAAAGCTTTCTTT. Translating gives CASSLGDRPKAFF.

In this sample, this clone turned up a few times. This specimen includes other DNA sequences encoding the same CDR3. The V gene is TRBV4-2, the J gene TRBJ1-1, with a weak D call TRBD1 (5 bases). CDR3 length: 15 amino acids. Germline lookup yields CDR1 LGHNA and CDR2 YNFKEQ. Trimming shortened V by 1 base and J by 0 bases, and 9 bases separated the two germline ends. The CDR3, as DNA: TGTGCCAGCAGCCAAGGGGGGACCATGAACACTGAAGCTTTCTTT. Translating gives CASSQGGTMNTEAFF.

V and J are TRBV18 and TRBJ2-7; the D gene is possibly TRBD1 (6 bases). Between the trimmed V and J ends, which lost 6 bases and 4 bases, there was a span of 10 bases. This CDR3 has 12 amino acids. Germline assignment: CDR1 KGHSH and CDR2 LQKENI. This CDR3 reads CASSSTGYEQYF. The CDR3, as DNA: TGTGCCAGCTCCTCTACAGGGTACGAGCAGTACTTC.

The rearrangement links TRBV20-1 to TRBJ2-7; no clear D gene. The CDR3 loop spans 11 amino acids. The germline CDR1 and CDR2 sequences are DFQATT and SNEGSKA (reference sequence). V was cut by 6 bases and J by 0 bases, with 6 bases left in between. The CDR3 loop is CSAWNSYEQYF. The CDR3 DNA reads as TGCAGTGCATGGAACTCCTACGAGCAGTACTTC.

A few counts support this clone. The chain carries TRBV7-9 and TRBJ2-1; 7 nucleotides align to TRBD2. The CDR3 loop spans 15 amino acids. With V trimmed by 6 bases and J by 0 bases, 5 bases remained unmatched. Germline V gives CDR1 SEHNR, CDR2 FQNEAQ (reference sequence). This CDR3 is CASRSGVGSYNEQFF. The CDR3 coding sequence is TGTGCCAGCAGGAGCGGGGTTGGCTCCTACAATGAGCAGTTCTTC.

The CDR3 coding sequence is TGTGCCAGCAGCTTAGCTAGACAGGGTCTCGTTCAGCCCCAGCATTTT. It encodes CASSLARQGLVQPQHF. V is TRBV7-8 and J is TRBJ1-5, with 7 nucleotides matching TRBD1. Unmatched junction bases numbered 8, after V lost 0 bases and J lost 6 bases. Germline V gene data show CDR1 as SGHVS and CDR2 as FQNEAQ. This CDR3 has 16 residues.

The chain employs TRBV11-1 and TRBJ2-5; 7 bases map to TRBD1. This CDR3 region has 15 residues. Trimming removed 4 bases from V and 5 bases from J; junction bases left unmatched: 10. Per germline, CDR1 SGHAT and CDR2 FQDESV (reference sequence). The CDR3: CASSSQTGAEETQYF. Here the CDR3 DNA reads TGTGCCAGCAGCTCCCAAACAGGGGCCGAGGAGACCCAGTACTTC.